Shown below are 29 T cell receptor beta chains from a single sample sequenced in a study of shared clonotypes between healthy human individuals (TCRdb year 2020). Receptors were amplified or captured by the immunoSEQ multiplex PCR assay. What TCRdb holds here is the immuneACCESS table cut down to in-frame rearrangements. Part of the clones is not present; checked against another copy, under half of the missing clones reflect an unresolved V gene, and the others are unexplained. The sample table shows about 510,000 clones, and roughly 95% are seen once. Roughly 0.06% of the sample goes to the ten largest clones. Sequencing was carried out using naive CD4+ T cells sorted from blood. The sample's cell subset or site label is to be understood as: CD45RA+ positively selected. All receptors derive from a woman aged 25 to 39 in good health.

This clone was detected once. This chain joins TRBV7-9 and TRBJ2-1; TRBD2 matches at 8 bases. The CDR3 runs to 15 residues. The germline V gene has CDR1 SEHNR and CDR2 FQNEAQ (reference sequence). The V gene end was trimmed by 2 bases and the J gene end by 4 bases; junction bases not matched to a gene: 4. CDR3 nucleotide sequence: TGTGCCAGCAGCTTAACTAGCGGAGCTTACAATGAGCAGTTCTTC. Translating it yields CASSLTSGAYNEQFF.

The rearrangement uses TRBV19 and TRBJ2-4; 11 bases agree with TRBD1. The germline gives CDR1 LNHDA, CDR2 SQIVND (reference sequence). Trimming removed 6 bases from V and 3 bases from J; junction bases left unmatched: 7. CDR3 length equals 16 residues. CDR3 protein: CASRPRGTGGKNIQYF. As DNA, the CDR3 is TGTGCCAGTAGGCCCCGGGGGACAGGGGGCAAAAACATTCAGTACTTC.

This clone was seen a single time. The chain couples TRBV5-1 to TRBJ2-3, with 10 nucleotides matching TRBD2. CDR3 length equals 17 residues. Per germline, CDR1 SGHRS and CDR2 YFSETQ. The J segment lost 5 bases and the V segment lost 4 bases, leaving 13 bases of the junction unmatched. Here the CDR3 reads CASSASGRRGTGDTQYF. DNA of the CDR3: TGCGCCAGCAGCGCTAGCGGGAGAAGGGGTACTGGAGATACGCAGTATTTT.

This clone was seen just once. The rearrangement joins TRBV4-1 to TRBJ1-6; D unresolved. Trimming took off 1 base at V and 0 bases at J, with 10 bases between the two ends. Germline V gene sequence: CDR1 MGHRA, CDR2 YSYEKL. This CDR3 is built from 17 residues. The CDR3 is CASSQVHQSSYNSPLHF. For the CDR3, the DNA is TGCGCCAGCAGCCAAGTCCACCAGAGCTCCTATAATTCACCCCTCCACTTT.

V usage is TRBV5-6 and J usage is TRBJ2-2; D may be TRBD1 or TRBD2 (6 bases each). Germline V CDR1 and CDR2: SGHDT, YYEEEE. There are 17 residues in the CDR3. V was shortened by 4 bases and J by 0 bases, with 16 bases between the two germline ends. The CDR3 loop reads CASSPPAGHTNTGELFF. DNA of the CDR3: TGTGCCAGCAGCCCGCCCGCGGGACATACGAACACCGGGGAGCTGTTTTTT.

This CDR3 reads CASSFEGLYGYTF. The CDR3 bases are TGTGCCAGCAGTTTCGAGGGTCTCTATGGCTACACCTTC. The chain links TRBV28 to TRBJ1-2; no definite D call. The V end lost 3 bases, the J end lost 4 bases, and 9 bases lay between the germline ends. The germline gives CDR1 MDHEN, CDR2 SYDVKM. The CDR3 consists of 13 residues.

The CDR3 DNA sequence: TGTGCCAGCACCAGGCTCGATGAGCAGTTCTTC. Its protein product is CASTRLDEQFF. The chain joins TRBV2 to TRBJ2-1, with unresolved D. V was shortened by 7 bases and J by 8 bases, with 9 bases between the two germline ends. This CDR3 spans 11 amino acids. The germline V gene encodes CDR1 SNHLY and CDR2 FYNNEI.

The chain couples TRBV5-1 to TRBJ1-4; D is possibly TRBD1 (6 bases). The length of the CDR3 is 17 residues. V was shortened by 0 bases and J by 3 bases, with 15 bases between the two germline ends. Germline lookup yields CDR1 SGHRS and CDR2 YFSETQ. The CDR3 is CASSLDRASSANEKLFF. CDR3 DNA: TGCGCCAGCAGCTTGGACAGGGCTAGTTCCGCTAATGAAAAACTGTTTTTT.

This chain links TRBV5-8 with TRBJ1-1, with D unresolved. The CDR3 length is 14 residues. In germline, CDR1 is SGHTS, CDR2 YDEGEE. With 1 base removed from V and 1 base from J, the gap between germline ends came to 8 bases. CDR3 residues: CASSLPGPNTEAFF. The CDR3 DNA is TGTGCCAGCAGCTTGCCCGGACCGAACACTGAAGCTTTCTTT.

The chain carries TRBV7-3 and TRBJ2-2, with D uncertain. Germline V gives CDR1 SGHTA, CDR2 FQGTGA. Trimming stripped 1 base from V and 5 bases from J, with 11 bases between. The CDR3 runs to 15 residues. CDR3 bases: TGTGCCAGCAGCTTAATGCCTGAGTCGACCGGGGAGCTGTTTTTT. Residues: CASSLMPESTGELFF.

The chain has TRBV5-5 and TRBJ2-7; 9 positions match TRBD1. Trimming cost V 1 base and J 4 bases; bases outside gene matches: 6. CDR3 length equals 15 residues. The germline gives CDR1 SGHKS, CDR2 YYEKEE (reference sequence). CDR3: CASSLLRDRAYEQYF. DNA of the CDR3: TGTGCCAGCAGCTTGCTCCGGGACAGGGCTTACGAGCAGTACTTC.

The chain couples TRBV5-1 to TRBJ1-1, with 10 bases lining up with TRBD1. The ends lost 2 bases at V and 1 base at J; junction bases unmatched: 8. Germline V gene lookup returns CDR1 SGHRS and CDR2 YFSETQ. This CDR3 region has 17 residues. CDR3 bases: TGCGCCAGCAGCTTTGTCGCCGGGACAGGGGAGAACACTGAAGCTTTCTTT. This sequence encodes CASSFVAGTGENTEAFF.

The CDR3 coding sequence is TGTGCCAGCAGTGCCTGGGGGGGGCCTAGCTCCTACAATGAGCAGTTCTTC. Translation gives CASSAWGGPSSYNEQFF. V and J are TRBV11-2 and TRBJ2-1, with D possibly matching TRBD2 (7 bases). Trimming pared 6 bases from V and 0 bases from J, leaving 18 bases between. CDR1 and CDR2 (germline): SGHAT, FQNNGV. This CDR3 region has 17 residues.

The chain links TRBV2 to TRBJ1-5; 8 bases are shared with TRBD1. The CDR3 extends over 13 amino acids. The V segment lost 5 bases and the J segment 5 bases; nucleotides outside the gene matches: 2. CDR1 and CDR2 from the germline V gene are SNHLY and FYNNEI. The CDR3 region has the DNA TGTGCCAGCAGTCAACAGGGGGATCAGCCCCAGCATTTT. Encoded protein: CASSQQGDQPQHF.

V and J are TRBV14 and TRBJ2-5; no definite D call. Between the trimmed V and J ends, which lost 5 bases and 5 bases, there was a span of 9 bases. In germline, CDR1 is SGHDN, CDR2 FVKESK. The CDR3 runs to 12 residues. The CDR3 nucleotides are TGTGCCAGCAGCTATATCACGGAGACCCAGTACTTC. Its translation: CASSYITETQYF. Full variable domain (outside the CDR3, taken from reference TRBV14 and TRBJ2-5): EAGVTQFPSHSVIEKGQTVTLRCDPISGHDNLYWYRRVMGKEIKFLLHFVKESKQDESGMPNNRFLAERTGGTYSTLKVQPAELEDSGVYFCASSYITETQYFGPGTRLLVL.

CDR3 sequence: CSVVAGDYTGELFF. The CDR3 nucleotides are TGCAGCGTTGTTGCAGGGGACTACACCGGGGAGCTGTTTTTT. The chain is built from TRBV29-1 and TRBJ2-2; D is perhaps TRBD1 or TRBD2 (6 bases each). There are 14 residues in the CDR3. The germline gives CDR1 SQVTM, CDR2 ANQGSEA. V shed 4 bases and J shed 3 bases, with 12 bases lying between them.

In regard to this clone: Within the sample, other DNA sequences also encode this same CDR3. The rearrangement links TRBV18 to TRBJ2-5; D is ambiguous. CDR1 is KGHSH and CDR2 is LQKENI in the germline V gene. V lost 3 bases and J lost 1, with 9 bases in between. This CDR3 comprises 14 residues. The CDR3 sequence is CASSPRTIQETQYF. CDR3 in DNA: TGTGCCAGCTCACCCCGAACCATCCAAGAGACCCAGTACTTC.

The genes are TRBV14 and TRBJ2-7; D is unclear. This CDR3 is 12 amino acids long. The V gene lost 1 base and the J gene lost 9 bases, with 10 bases spanning the gap. Germline lookup yields CDR1 SGHDN and CDR2 FVKESK. CDR3 amino acids: CASSQGGFGQYF. For the CDR3, the DNA is TGTGCCAGCAGCCAAGGCGGTTTCGGGCAGTACTTC.

V usage is TRBV19 and J usage is TRBJ1-5; no clear D. CDR1 and CDR2 from the germline V gene are LNHDA and SQIVND (reference sequence). Trimming took 0 bases from V and 4 from J, leaving 4 bases between them. The CDR3 covers 13 residues. CDR3 bases: TGTGCCAGTAGTATAGAATTGAATCAGCCCCAGCATTTT. Its protein product is CASSIELNQPQHF.

V gene TRBV7-4 combines with J gene TRBJ2-1; D is undetermined. CDR3 length equals 12 residues. V lost 4 bases to trimming and J lost 5 bases, with 6 bases between them. Germline values: CDR1 SGHVT, CDR2 SQSDAQ. CDR3 sequence reads: CASSSLNNEQFF. The CDR3 coding sequence is TGTGCCAGCAGCTCACTCAACAATGAGCAGTTCTTC.

The genes are TRBV19 and TRBJ2-7; TRBD1 is a possible D gene (5 bases). Germline loops: CDR1 LNHDA, CDR2 SQIVND (reference sequence). The CDR3 totals 11 residues. Trimming pared 4 bases from V and 4 bases from J, leaving 5 bases between. The CDR3 here is CASSKGYEQYF. The CDR3 DNA sequence: TGTGCCAGTAGTAAGGGGTACGAGCAGTACTTC.

This chain links TRBV28 with TRBJ1-2; no reliable D call. The CDR3 has 14 residues. Germline assignment: CDR1 MDHEN and CDR2 SYDVKM. The V gene lost 5 bases and the J gene lost 5 bases, with 15 bases spanning the gap. As DNA, the CDR3 is TGTGCCAGCAGTCCGCACGGACCGGCGTATGGCTACACCTTC. It translates to CASSPHGPAYGYTF.

To note about this clone: Other DNA sequences within the sample encode an identical CDR3. V gene TRBV7-9 combines with J gene TRBJ1-1; no clear D gene. The CDR3 covers 12 residues. The germline V gene has CDR1 SEHNR and CDR2 FQNEAQ (reference sequence). V lost 3 bases and J 1 base, leaving 3 bases between the germline ends. CDR3 coding DNA: TGTGCCAGCAGCTTCGGGAACACTGAAGCTTTCTTT. Amino acid sequence: CASSFGNTEAFF.

The rearrangement joins TRBV10-3 to TRBJ2-2; D unclear. The CDR3 has 17 amino acids. Germline CDR1 reads ENHRY; CDR2 reads SYGVKD. V was cut by 0 bases and J by 4 bases, with 15 bases left in between. This CDR3 reads CAISESIDSRRTGELFF. The CDR3 nucleotides read TGTGCCATCAGTGAGTCCATCGATAGCCGTCGCACCGGGGAGCTGTTTTTT.

The rearrangement links TRBV5-4 to TRBJ2-7; no definite D call. The CDR3 runs 10 residues. Germline CDR1 is SGHNT and CDR2 is YYREEE (reference sequence). Trimming pared 8 bases from V and 5 bases from J, leaving 8 bases between. CDR3 in DNA: TGTGCCAGGCCCCAGGACGAGCAGTACTTC. Translated: CARPQDEQYF.

In DNA, the CDR3 is TGTGCCAGCAGGCAGGGTGGGTTCTCCTACGAGCAGTACTTC. Translating gives CASRQGGFSYEQYF. The V call is TRBV6-1, the J call TRBJ2-7, with D perhaps matching TRBD1 (5 bases). Germline loops: CDR1 MNHNS, CDR2 SASEGT. The CDR3 spans 14 residues. Trimming cost V 6 bases and J 0 bases, with 12 bases left between them.

The V gene is TRBV7-9, the J gene TRBJ2-7; D might be TRBD1 or TRBD2, each matching 6 bases. CDR3 length: 14 amino acids. Germline lookup yields CDR1 SEHNR and CDR2 FQNEAQ (reference sequence). The ends were cut back, 0 bases at V and 2 bases at J, with 8 bases in the middle. CDR3 DNA: TGTGCCAGCAGCTTAGCAGGGGGGACCTACGAGCAGTACTTC. It specifies CASSLAGGTYEQYF.

The rearrangement joins TRBV5-8 to TRBJ1-5, with 10 bases fitting TRBD1. The CDR3 spans 19 residues. The V and J ends lost 4 bases and 6 bases, in that order; junction bases with no gene match: 19. CDR1 and CDR2 (germline): SGHTS, YDEGEE. The CDR3 DNA follows: TGTGCCAGCAGCACCACTCGCGGGACAGGGGCCGTATTCCGTCAGCCCCAGCATTTT. Its protein product is CASSTTRGTGAVFRQPQHF.

The CDR3 reads CASSLGRESLNEQFF. The CDR3 DNA sequence: TGTGCCAGCAGCTTGGGGCGGGAGTCCCTCAATGAGCAGTTCTTC. This chain links TRBV5-4 with TRBJ2-1; 7 bases map to TRBD2. Germline V gives CDR1 SGHNT, CDR2 YYREEE (reference sequence). The CDR3 is made up of 15 amino acids. Unmatched junction bases numbered 6, after V lost 0 bases and J lost 6 bases.